The entry below describes one T cell receptor beta chain. The antigen remains unidentified. The record originates from a study of cytomegalovirus exposure and HLA in healthy donors. Turning to the study itself: A prior study identified just under 120 million unique TCR beta sequences from 190 million or so T cells.

Study results and caveats: Cytomegalovirus-associated status was assigned to fewer than 200 TCR beta chains. Later analysis showed most CMV-associated TCR beta chains appearing HLA-restricted.

The CDR3 spans 15 residues. CDR1 is MDHEN and CDR2 is SYDVKM in the germline V gene. Primers included in the PCR were 60 Vbeta and 13 Jbeta primers. The protocol was immunoSEQ multiplex PCR, while the TCRdb copy is restricted to in-frame clones and leaves out a portion. The data show approximately 150,000 clones, 70% to 90% seen once. The chain carries TRBV28 and TRBJ2-5; the match to TRBD2 covers 8 bases. TRBJ2-7 explains the end of the DNA better; the J call may be wrong. Input material: PBMCs. The source of this sequence is a woman in her 30s in good health and CMV-seronegative. In nucleotides, the CDR3 is TGTGCCAGCAGTGACGAAACGGGAGGGCCCTACGAGCAGTACTTC. Protein product: CASSDETGGPYEQYF.